The subject of this entry is one TCR beta chain. The sample comes from a study of T-cell memory formation after mild COVID-19. MiXCR, applied by TCRdb to the 5' RACE reads, yields one record per CDR3 protein. The sample holds roughly 200,000 distinct CDR3 sequences, 18% seen once. The CDR3 covers 14 residues. The ends lost 5 bases at V and 7 bases at J; junction bases unmatched: 10. This chain links TRBV12-3 or TRBV12-4 with TRBJ1-2; 7 bases align to TRBD1. The sequence derives from an adult woman who had mild COVID-19 (a few samples of this study predate the infection). Cell type and time point are not known. What was sequenced was PBMCs or a T cell subset sorted from them (not recorded which). The CDR3: CASSPGQVERGYTF. CDR3 DNA: TGTGCCAGCAGTCCCGGACAGGTCGAGCGTGGCTACACCTTC.